The 16 T cell receptor beta chains given below trace back to one sample, sequenced in a study of T cell changes during pregnancy in multiple sclerosis. Sequenced by immunoSEQ multiplex PCR; TCRdb stores in-frame clones only, minus some. The sample has about 60,000 clones, 92% seen once. Sequences were derived from peripheral blood, sampled in the first trimester of pregnancy. The receptors shown here come from a female donor with multiple sclerosis, enrolled in a pregnancy study.

This chain links TRBV7-2 with TRBJ1-3; possible D gene TRBD1, 6 bases. CDR3 length equals 17 residues. Germline assignment: CDR1 SGHTA and CDR2 FQGNSA. Trimming pared 1 base from V and 3 bases from J, leaving 16 bases between. The CDR3 reads CASSLGAGANGGNTIYF. CDR3 in DNA: TGTGCCAGCAGCTTAGGGGCGGGGGCGAACGGTGGAAACACCATATATTTT.

The chain employs TRBV10-3 and TRBJ1-2, with 9 positions matching TRBD1. With 4 bases clipped from V and 3 bases from J, the junction kept 3 bases outside the gene matches. In germline, CDR1 is ENHRY, CDR2 SYGVKD. CDR3 length: 14 amino acids. The chain's CDR3 is CAISVRQGDYGYTF. As DNA, the CDR3 is TGTGCCATCAGTGTTAGACAGGGGGACTATGGCTACACCTTC.

This chain connects TRBV11-3 to TRBJ2-5; 7 positions match TRBD2. CDR3 length: 14 amino acids. The trim removed 6 bases at V and 4 bases at J, leaving 8 bases unmatched. Germline-derived CDR1 and CDR2 are SGHNT and YENEEA. CDR3 loop: CASSGWGGSETQYF. In nucleotides, the CDR3 is TGTGCCAGCAGTGGGTGGGGGGGTTCAGAGACCCAGTACTTC.

This rearrangement joins TRBV9 to TRBJ1-1, with 9 bases lining up with TRBD1. CDR1 and CDR2 (germline): SGDLS, YYNGEE. The CDR3 consists of 14 residues. V lost 4 bases to trimming and J lost 3 bases; unmatched junction nucleotides: 4. CDR3 nucleotide sequence: TGTGCCAGCAGCACCCGACAGGGGGACACTGAAGCTTTCTTT. The encoded protein is CASSTRQGDTEAFF.

CDR3 in amino acids: CASSQDGDSSQRSPLHF. The CDR3 coding sequence is TGCGCCAGCAGCCAAGATGGGGACAGCAGTCAGCGGTCACCCCTCCACTTT. The chain employs TRBV4-1 and TRBJ1-6; 7 bases are shared with TRBD1. The CDR3 covers 17 residues. From germline, CDR1 is MGHRA and CDR2 YSYEKL. The junction had 12 bases not matched to a gene; V was cut back by 0 bases and J by 10 bases.

V is TRBV6-5 and J is TRBJ1-2, with a possible D match to TRBD1 (5 bases). V lost 0 bases and J 8 bases, leaving 16 bases between the germline ends. CDR3 size: 15 residues. CDR1 is MNHEY and CDR2 is SVGAGI in the germline V gene. The CDR3 nucleotides are TGTGCCAGCAGTTACTCGTACAGGAACCATGGAGGCTACACCTTC. Encoded protein: CASSYSYRNHGGYTF.

This chain joins TRBV7-8 and TRBJ1-1; D is possibly TRBD1 (6 bases). The V and J ends lost 5 bases and 5 bases respectively, with 21 bases between them. The CDR3 is 16 residues long. The germline V gene encodes CDR1 SGHVS and CDR2 FQNEAQ. This CDR3 reads CASSLPRRRGVTEAFF. The CDR3 DNA sequence: TGTGCCAGCAGCCTCCCCCGCCGCAGGGGAGTTACTGAAGCTTTCTTT. Full variable domain (missing parts from reference TRBV7-8 and TRBJ1-1): GAGVSQSPRYKVAKRGQDVALRCDPISGHVSLFWYQQALGQGPEFLTYFQNEAQLDKSGLPSDRFFAERPEGSVSTLKIQRTQQEDSAVYLCASSLPRRRGVTEAFFGQGTRLTVV.

This CDR3 reads CASSLPGAPLHF. CDR3 bases: TGTGCCAGCAGCTTACCGGGTGCACCCCTCCACTTT. The chain employs TRBV7-2 and TRBJ1-6; unclear D gene. Trimming pared 2 bases from V and 11 bases from J, leaving 7 bases between. Germline assignment: CDR1 SGHTA and CDR2 FQGNSA. The CDR3 contains 12 residues.

This chain joins TRBV5-6 and TRBJ2-7; TRBD1 might be the D (5 bases). Germline CDR1 reads SGHDT; CDR2 reads YYEEEE. The V gene lost 0 bases and the J gene lost 2 bases, with 9 bases spanning the gap. The CDR3 length is 14 residues. CDR3 bases: TGTGCCAGCAGCTTGGAAGGGGCCCCCTACGAGCAGTACTTC. Its protein is CASSLEGAPYEQYF.

The chain has TRBV19 and TRBJ2-2, with D perhaps matching TRBD1 (6 bases). Germline-derived CDR1 and CDR2 are LNHDA and SQIVND (reference sequence). This CDR3 has 15 amino acids. V was trimmed by 5 bases and J by 7 bases, leaving 17 bases between them. As DNA, the CDR3 is TGTGCCAGTAGTTCCACATACAGGGTCGGCGGGGAGCTGTTTTTT. Amino acids: CASSSTYRVGGELFF.

The chain recombines TRBV4-2 with TRBJ2-7, with 7 bases that match TRBD1. The J segment lost 2 bases and the V segment lost 4 bases, leaving 8 bases of the junction unmatched. Germline V gene data show CDR1 as LGHNA and CDR2 as YNFKEQ. This CDR3 spans 15 amino acids. CDR3 residues: CASSLNGQVAYEQYF. CDR3 in DNA: TGTGCCAGCAGCCTAAACGGACAGGTGGCCTACGAGCAGTACTTC.

The rearrangement joins TRBV7-2 to TRBJ1-2; maybe TRBD1 (6 bases). Germline V gene data show CDR1 as SGHTA and CDR2 as FQGNSA. The CDR3 contains 14 residues. Trimming stripped 8 bases from V and 1 base from J, with 14 bases between. The CDR3 DNA follows: TGTGCCAGCGGGGGGGGGCCAGTTAACTATGGCTACACCTTC. Its translation: CASGGGPVNYGYTF.

The chain carries TRBV27 and TRBJ2-1; D gene unclear. The CDR3 is made up of 14 amino acids. Germline values: CDR1 MNHEY, CDR2 SMNVEV (reference sequence). V lost 10 bases to trimming and J lost 7 bases, with 20 bases between them. The CDR3 DNA is TGTGCCACCAAAGAGGTGACGGCCTTTAATGAGCAGTTCTTC. It is translated as CATKEVTAFNEQFF.

The CDR3 loop reads CASSTGVYEAFF. Written as DNA, the CDR3 is TGTGCCAGCAGTACAGGGGTGTATGAAGCTTTCTTT. The rearrangement links TRBV6-5 to TRBJ1-1, with 7 positions matching TRBD1. V lost 5 bases and J lost 7; bases outside the gene matches: 4. CDR3 length equals 12 residues. Germline assignment: CDR1 MNHEY and CDR2 SVGAGI.

The V gene is TRBV7-2, the J gene TRBJ1-1; 11 bases fit TRBD1. The CDR3 consists of 13 residues. The ends lost 1 base at V and 11 bases at J; junction bases unmatched: 3. Germline CDR1 SGHTA, CDR2 FQGNSA. CDR3 residues: CASSLGTGGQAFF. The CDR3 region has the DNA TGTGCCAGCAGCTTAGGGACAGGGGGCCAGGCTTTCTTT.

The chain is built from TRBV23-1 and TRBJ1-4, with D maybe TRBD1 (6 bases). TRBV23-1 is reported as an ORF; its role is uncertain. The CDR3 runs to 16 residues. Trimming removed 4 bases at V and 8 bases at J, with 20 bases between. DNA of the CDR3: TGCGCCAGCAGTCTGTTACAGGGAGTAGTAAGAGAAAAACTGTTTTTT. Translating it yields CASSLLQGVVREKLFF.